Presented here are 18 T cell receptor beta chains from one specimen sequenced in a study of CD8 T cells in ankylosing spondylitis. TCRdb itself ran the 5' RACE reads through MiXCR, one entry per CDR3 protein. The table records roughly 450,000 distinct CDR3 sequences, approximately 26% of them present only once. The study, taken as a whole, reports: Ankylosing spondylitis blood appeared to carry a characteristic TCR beta motif of eight or nine highly homologous variants.

No antigen has been assigned to these receptors. Sequencing was performed on blood, either unsorted or a sorted T cell fraction (not recorded which). Receptor source: a male donor with ankylosing spondylitis.

This clonotype has just a few counts. DNA for the CDR3: TGTGCCAGCAATTTTGGTGGAGCAGACAATGAGCAGTTCTTC. Translated: CASNFGGADNEQFF. V and J are TRBV12-3 or TRBV12-4 and TRBJ2-1; D unresolved. The length of the CDR3 is 14 residues. Trimming shortened V by 7 bases and J by 5 bases, and 15 bases separated the two germline ends.

This clonotype has a handful of counts. CDR3 coding DNA: TGTGCCAGCAGCTTACTTCTTCTGGGCAATGAGCAGTTCTTC. Protein sequence: CASSLLLLGNEQFF. This chain uses TRBV7-2 with TRBJ2-1; D is ambiguous. V was shortened by 2 bases and J by 6 bases, with 11 bases between the two germline ends. This CDR3 comprises 14 residues. Germline loops: CDR1 SGHTA, CDR2 FQGNSA.

V is TRBV11-2 and J is TRBJ1-3; maybe TRBD1 (6 bases). Germline V lookup: CDR1 SGHAT, CDR2 FQNNGV. The CDR3 totals 13 residues. V dropped 3 bases and J dropped 14 bases, with 17 bases sitting between them. In nucleotides, the CDR3 is TGTGCCAGCAGCTTCGCGGGGGGCAGGCCGGTATATTTT. Protein sequence: CASSFAGGRPVYF.

This clonotype was seen a few times. The rearrangement joins TRBV5-1 to TRBJ2-4, with D possibly called TRBD1 or TRBD2 (6 bases each). The V end was cut by 7 bases, the J end by 6 bases, with 17 bases between. Germline V gene lookup returns CDR1 SGHRS and CDR2 YFSETQ. The CDR3 runs 14 residues. This CDR3 reads CASEDPGAGNIQYF. Written as DNA, the CDR3 is TGCGCCAGCGAGGATCCGGGGGCGGGAAACATTCAGTACTTC.

Only a few counts were recorded for this clonotype. V gene TRBV24-1 combines with J gene TRBJ2-1; 8 bases agree with TRBD2. The V and J ends lost 2 bases and 6 bases, in that order; junction bases with no gene match: 5. Per germline, CDR1 KGHDR and CDR2 SFDVKD. The CDR3 extends over 15 amino acids. The CDR3 sequence: CATSDSSGSGNEQFF. The CDR3 region has the DNA TGTGCCACCAGTGATTCTAGCGGGTCTGGCAATGAGCAGTTCTTC.

This clonotype was observed a handful of times. The chain recombines TRBV3-1 with TRBJ2-4, with D perhaps being TRBD1 or TRBD2 (5 bases each). Germline CDR1 and CDR2: LGHDT and YNNKEL (reference sequence). Trimming shortened V by 4 bases and J by 7 bases, and 14 bases separated the two germline ends. The CDR3 loop spans 14 amino acids. DNA of the CDR3: TGTGCCAGCAGCCTGAGGGGCGCCGAGAACATTCAGTACTTC. It yields the protein CASSLRGAENIQYF.

The genes are TRBV12-3 or TRBV12-4 and TRBJ1-6; TRBD1 matches 9 bases. The CDR3 runs 14 residues. Trimming removed 6 bases from V and 12 bases from J; junction bases left unmatched: 9. CDR3 sequence reads: CASRDRGRVGPLHF. The CDR3 DNA sequence: TGTGCCAGCAGGGACAGGGGCAGAGTCGGACCCCTCCACTTT.

This sequence joins TRBV4-2 and TRBJ2-1; a possible D gene is TRBD2 (5 bases). Trimming shortened V by 4 bases and J by 2 bases, and 15 bases separated the two germline ends. The V gene's germline CDR1 is LGHNA and CDR2 YNFKEQ. CDR3 length: 16 amino acids. In DNA form, the CDR3 reads TGTGCCAGCAGCCGCCAACTAAGCGGTCCCTACAATGAGCAGTTCTTC. Its protein product is CASSRQLSGPYNEQFF.

This rearrangement joins TRBV20-1 to TRBJ2-1; D gene unclear. The CDR3 covers 13 residues. V was cut by 0 bases and J by 9 bases, with 12 bases left in between. CDR1 is DFQATT, CDR2 SNEGSKA, per germline (reference sequence). The CDR3 is CSARDSNTPEQFF. DNA of the CDR3: TGCAGTGCTAGAGATTCCAACACCCCTGAGCAGTTCTTC.

This clonotype came up a few times. This sequence joins TRBV12-3 or TRBV12-4 and TRBJ2-5; 7 nucleotides line up with TRBD2. The junction had 11 bases not matched to a gene; V was cut back by 6 bases and J by 1 base. The CDR3 has 16 amino acids. The CDR3 sequence: CASRPRGGVIQETQYF. The CDR3 DNA follows: TGTGCCAGCAGACCCCGTGGGGGGGTTATCCAAGAGACCCAGTACTTC.

The V gene is TRBV12-3 or TRBV12-4, the J gene TRBJ2-7; no reliable D call. There are 13 residues in the CDR3. V lost 6 bases to trimming and J lost 5 bases, with 14 bases between them. The CDR3, as DNA: TGTGCCAGCAGCCAGACCCAAGACCACGAGCAGTACTTC. Translation: CASSQTQDHEQYF.

This clonotype was counted only a few times. In DNA form, the CDR3 reads TGTGCCAGCAGCTTAGCCACAAGGGCATTTAGCACCGGGGAGCTGTTTTTT. Translating gives CASSLATRAFSTGELFF. This chain joins TRBV7-2 and TRBJ2-2; D is ambiguous. Germline lookup yields CDR1 SGHTA and CDR2 FQGNSA. Trimming stripped 0 bases from V and 4 bases from J, with 15 bases between. The CDR3 extends over 17 amino acids.

This rearrangement joins TRBV20-1 to TRBJ2-2, with 11 bases aligning to TRBD2. The CDR3 covers 15 residues. J was trimmed by 6 bases and V by 5 bases; bases with no gene match: 8. CDR1 is DFQATT and CDR2 is SNEGSKA in the germline V gene (reference sequence). The CDR3 sequence is CSARSGRAVAGELFF. CDR3 sequence (DNA): TGCAGTGCTCGTAGCGGGAGGGCCGTCGCCGGGGAGCTGTTTTTT.

This clonotype has a count of ten or more. The genes are TRBV29-1 and TRBJ2-1, with D possibly TRBD1 on 6 matching bases. Trimming took 6 bases from V and 6 from J, leaving 18 bases between them. Per germline, CDR1 SQVTM and CDR2 ANQGSEA. The CDR3 runs to 14 residues. The CDR3: CSVSRGLFGNEQFF. The CDR3 region has the DNA TGCAGCGTATCCAGGGGATTGTTCGGCAATGAGCAGTTCTTC.

The rearrangement uses TRBV7-8 and TRBJ1-3; weak D call: TRBD1 (6 bases). Germline CDR1 is SGHVS and CDR2 is FQNEAQ. V lost 5 bases, J lost 8 bases, and 16 bases lay in between. The CDR3 has 14 residues. This CDR3 is CASSRSRGLDTIYF. The CDR3, as DNA: TGTGCCAGCAGCCGGAGCAGGGGTTTGGACACCATATATTTT.

This clonotype was counted a few times. CDR3 sequence (DNA): TGCGCCAGCAGCGTTACCGGGGGGAGGAGTAATGAAAAACTGTTTTTT. This sequence encodes CASSVTGGRSNEKLFF. The chain is built from TRBV5-1 and TRBJ1-4, with D perhaps matching TRBD1 (5 bases). Germline CDR1 SGHRS, CDR2 YFSETQ. Trimming cost V 4 bases and J 4 bases, with 17 bases left between them. The CDR3 has 16 amino acids.

This sequence joins TRBV12-3 or TRBV12-4 and TRBJ1-2, with TRBD1 as a possible D gene (5 bases). The length of the CDR3 is 14 residues. Trimming stripped 3 bases from V and 4 bases from J, with 12 bases between. CDR3 residues: CASSLSDSLYGYTF. The CDR3 bases are TGTGCCAGCAGTTTGAGTGACAGTCTCTATGGCTACACCTTC.

The chain carries TRBV10-2 and TRBJ2-4; 12 bases are a match to TRBD2. Germline CDR1 is WSHSY and CDR2 is SAAADI. There are 18 residues in the CDR3. With V trimmed by 6 bases and J by 1 base, 10 bases remained unmatched. Here the CDR3 DNA reads TGCGCCAGCAGCTCGCTAGCGGGAGGGCCTGGGGCCAAAAACATTCAGTACTTC. Encoded protein: CASSSLAGGPGAKNIQYF.